The T cell receptor (beta chain) described here comes from a study of blood T cells in healthy people across ages. The second PCR ran roughly 6 to 11 cycles with a sample-barcoded 5' primer and J-beta primers. TCRdb analysed the 5' RACE reads with MiXCR anew, one entry per CDR3 protein. This table has 1.8 million or so distinct CDR3 sequences, around 40% appearing once. In regard to this clonotype: A read error may account for a junction end that differs from germline.

CDR3 length: 14 amino acids. Germline V CDR1 and CDR2: SNHLY, FYNNEI. The receptor was derived from a human donor in good health. The chain carries TRBV2 and TRBJ1-1, with a possible D match to TRBD1 (6 bases). Sequenced: blood. The CDR3 bases are TGTGCCAGCAGGGAAGGGGGTCTGGGCACTGAAGCTTTCTTT. Amino acid sequence: CASREGGLGTEAFF.